This entry lists 15 T cell receptor beta chains sequenced from one sample in a study of breast tumors, draining lymph nodes, adjacent tissues. From the multiplex PCR reads, TCRdb called clonotypes with MiXCR, one entry per CDR3 protein. The sample lists about 200,000 distinct CDR3 sequences; around 35% were seen once. The lymph nodes were axillary draining lymph nodes from breast cancer patients. What was sequenced was axillary lymph node tissue. These receptors all come from a female donor with breast cancer. Some clones in this sample may be carry-over from other donors' samples.

This clonotype was seen at least ten times. The chain recombines TRBV15 with TRBJ2-1; D is unresolved. Trimming left V 1 base short and J 5 bases short, with 3 bases between. The CDR3 spans 12 residues. CDR1 and CDR2 from the germline V gene are LNHNV and YYDKDF (reference sequence). Written as DNA, the CDR3 is TGTGCCACCAGCAGAGGGAACAATGAGCAGTTCTTC. Protein: CATSRGNNEQFF.

On this clonotype itself: A clone one base away is much larger, so this may be a read error. This chain joins TRBV5-1 and TRBJ1-5; TRBD1 might be the D (5 bases). Trimming removed 0 bases at V and 3 bases at J, with 13 bases between. Germline-derived CDR1 and CDR2 are SGHRS and YFSETQ. CDR3 length: 16 amino acids. In DNA form, the CDR3 reads TGCGCCAGCAGCTTGGGGGTGGGGACTGACAATCAGCCCCAGCATTTT. This gives the protein CASSLGVGTDNQPQHF.

This clonotype has just one count. The J gene is TRBJ1-6, the V gene TRBV6-2 or TRBV6-3; TRBD1 is a possible D gene (6 bases). Germline-derived CDR1 and CDR2 are MNHEY and SVGEGT. The CDR3 runs to 13 residues. Trimming took off 11 bases at V and 7 bases at J, with 15 bases between the two ends. The DNA for the CDR3 is TGTGCCGCGAGGCCAGGGGAAAATTCACCCCTCCACTTT. Amino acid sequence: CAARPGENSPLHF.

In this sample, this clonotype turned up many times. The CDR3 here is CSASPLPGGYTF. The CDR3 DNA is TGCAGTGCTAGTCCGTTACCAGGGGGCTACACCTTC. The genes are TRBV20-1 and TRBJ1-2; D may be TRBD1 (5 bases). V dropped 3 bases and J dropped 8 bases, with 13 bases sitting between them. This CDR3 is built from 12 residues. Germline CDR1 and CDR2: DFQATT and SNEGSKA (reference sequence).

This clonotype was picked up many times. This rearrangement joins TRBV29-1 to TRBJ1-4; unclear D gene. Germline loops: CDR1 SQVTM, CDR2 ANQGSEA. This CDR3 has 17 amino acids. Trimming shortened V by 0 bases and J by 3 bases, and 17 bases separated the two germline ends. In nucleotides, the CDR3 is TGCAGCGTTGAAGAAAGGTTACGTCCTGGGGCTAATGAAAAACTGTTTTTT. Protein sequence: CSVEERLRPGANEKLFF. Together with reference TRBV29-1 and TRBJ1-4, the CDR3 gives the full variable domain: SAVISQKPSRDICQRGTSLTIQCQVDSQVTMMFWYRQQPGQSLTLIATANQGSEATYESGFVIDKFPISRPNLTFSTLTVSNMSPEDSSIYLCSVEERLRPGANEKLFFGSGTQLSVL.

This chain links TRBV20-1 with TRBJ2-3; TRBD2 matches 7 bases. The trim removed 6 bases at V and 3 bases at J, leaving 6 bases unmatched. The V gene's germline CDR1 is DFQATT and CDR2 SNEGSKA (reference sequence). The CDR3 loop spans 13 amino acids. CDR3 coding DNA: TGCAGTGCCGTGCGGGGAGGGACAGATACGCAGTATTTT. Residues: CSAVRGGTDTQYF.

The chain combines TRBV19 with TRBJ2-1, with TRBD2 identical over 9 bases. V dropped 7 bases and J dropped 5; count of bases not matched to a gene: 6. The CDR3 is 14 amino acids. Looked up from germline, CDR1 is LNHDA and CDR2 is SQIVND (reference sequence). In nucleotides, the CDR3 is TGTGCCAGTAATCGGCTAGCGGGGAACAATGAGCAGTTCTTC. It specifies CASNRLAGNNEQFF.

The table lists this clonotype with many counts. This rearrangement joins TRBV4-3 to TRBJ1-2; the match to TRBD1 covers 7 bases. The CDR3 spans 14 residues. The V gene end was trimmed by 0 bases and the J gene end by 8 bases; junction bases not matched to a gene: 6. Germline V gives CDR1 LGHNA, CDR2 YSLEER. CDR3 sequence (DNA): TGCGCCAGCAGCCAAGAAGCAGGGGGGGGAGGCTACACCTTC. This translates into CASSQEAGGGGYTF.

The sample holds many counts of this clonotype. This chain joins TRBV12-3 or TRBV12-4 and TRBJ2-7; the D gene is possibly TRBD2 (6 bases). V was clipped by 5 bases and J by 2 bases, with 13 bases between them. There are 14 residues in the CDR3. The CDR3, as DNA: TGTGCCAGCAGTCGAAAAGCGGGCGCCTACGAGCAGTACTTC. Translation gives CASSRKAGAYEQYF.

V gene TRBV7-2 combines with J gene TRBJ1-5; 9 bases are a match to TRBD1. Germline V gene sequence: CDR1 SGHTA, CDR2 FQGNSA. CDR3 size: 16 residues. Trimming took 2 bases from V and 6 from J; bases not matched to a gene: 8. The chain's CDR3 is CASSLTGTGSSQPQHF. CDR3 DNA sequence: TGTGCCAGCAGCTTAACTGGGACAGGGTCCAGTCAGCCCCAGCATTTT.

J is TRBJ1-2 and V is TRBV7-6, with D unresolved. CDR1 SGHVS and CDR2 FNYEAQ come from the germline V gene. Trimming removed 2 bases from V and 0 bases from J, with 10 bases in between. This CDR3 spans 15 amino acids. CDR3 DNA: TGTGCCAGCAGCTTACCCGGTGGGGCTAACTATGGCTACACCTTC. It codes for CASSLPGGANYGYTF.

Turning to this clonotype: A much larger clone sits a single nucleotide away, making a read error possible. The chain recombines TRBV2 with TRBJ2-2, with 7 nucleotides matching TRBD2. There are 15 residues in the CDR3. Trimming took 4 bases from V and 6 from J; bases not matched to a gene: 8. CDR1 is SNHLY and CDR2 is FYNNEI in the germline V gene. DNA of the CDR3: TGTGCCAGCAGTGTAGTAGGGGAGGGAGCCGGGGAGCTGTTTTTT. This gives the protein CASSVVGEGAGELFF. Full variable domain (missing parts from reference TRBV2 and TRBJ2-2): EPEVTQTPSHQVTQMGQEVILRCVPISNHLYFYWYRQILGQKVEFLVSFYNNEISEKSEIFDDQFSVERPDGSNFTLKIRSTKLEDSAMYFCASSVVGEGAGELFFGEGSRLTVL.

In its sample, this clonotype was seen once. A much more abundant neighbour one base away suggests this may be a read error. This chain connects TRBV11-3 to TRBJ2-7; D call uncertain. Trimming stripped 1 base from V and 7 bases from J, with 14 bases between. This CDR3 contains 14 residues. In germline, CDR1 is SGHNT, CDR2 YENEEA. CDR3 sequence (DNA): TGTGCCAGCAGCTTAGCGTCAGCGTACAATGAGCAGTACTTC. It is translated as CASSLASAYNEQYF.

This clonotype was counted ten times or more. This chain connects TRBV11-2 to TRBJ2-6; D is possibly TRBD1 (6 bases). The germline V gene encodes CDR1 SGHAT and CDR2 FQNNGV. With 0 bases removed from V and 1 base from J, the gap between germline ends came to 16 bases. The CDR3 sequence is 19 residues long. The CDR3 protein is CASSLDSDRALSGANVLTF. CDR3 bases: TGTGCCAGCAGCTTAGATTCGGACAGAGCTTTATCTGGGGCCAACGTCCTGACTTTC.

This clonotype was counted only a few times. A much larger clone sits a single nucleotide away, making a read error possible. The chain carries TRBV5-5 and TRBJ1-4; D not resolved. V gave up 2 bases and J gave up 7 bases, with 12 bases separating them. The germline V gene encodes CDR1 SGHKS and CDR2 YYEKEE (reference sequence). The CDR3 runs to 14 residues. This chain's CDR3 is CASSFTGPSEKLFF. The CDR3 DNA reads TGTGCCAGCAGCTTCACCGGACCGTCTGAAAAACTGTTTTTT.